These 14 T cell receptor beta chains came from one sample sequenced in a study of T cell responses to AZD1222 COVID-19 vaccine. This table comes from immunoSEQ multiplex PCR, and its TCRdb copy is limited to in-frame clones, with some not included. The table lists some 120,000 clones, roughly 90% of them singletons. The starting material was peripheral blood, obtained on day 0 of AZD1222 vaccination. The receptor source for this set is an adult in good health.

The chain combines TRBV28 with TRBJ2-7, with 9 bases lining up with TRBD1. J gave up 3 bases and V 7 bases, and 4 bases lay outside the gene matches. The CDR3 loop spans 13 amino acids. Germline assignment: CDR1 MDHEN and CDR2 SYDVKM. This CDR3 is CASTSGQGYEQYF. The CDR3 bases are TGTGCCAGCACCTCGGGACAGGGCTACGAGCAGTACTTC.

The chain joins TRBV11-3 to TRBJ2-2, with 7 bases identical to TRBD1. The trim removed 5 bases at V and 4 bases at J, leaving 7 bases unmatched. Germline assignment: CDR1 SGHNT and CDR2 YENEEA. There are 15 residues in the CDR3. The CDR3, as DNA: TGTGCCAGCAGCGAACAGGGGCCGGGCACCGGGGAGCTGTTTTTT. Amino acid sequence: CASSEQGPGTGELFF.

This chain uses TRBV5-6 with TRBJ2-7, with TRBD1 identical over 7 bases. Germline assignment: CDR1 SGHDT and CDR2 YYEEEE. Trimming took 0 bases from V and 0 from J; bases not matched to a gene: 9. This CDR3 has 17 amino acids. Here the CDR3 DNA reads TGTGCCAGCAGCTTGGCTGACAGGGTGCCCTTCTCCTACGAGCAGTACTTC. This translates into CASSLADRVPFSYEQYF.

The genes are TRBV10-3 and TRBJ2-5; D gene ambiguous. Germline-derived CDR1 and CDR2 are ENHRY and SYGVKD. The CDR3 runs 13 residues. Trimming pared 3 bases from V and 4 bases from J, leaving 9 bases between. The CDR3 DNA reads TGTGCCATCAGTGAAGCAGGAGCAGAGACCCAGTACTTC. Amino acid sequence: CAISEAGAETQYF.

This chain uses TRBV5-1 with TRBJ2-3, with 9 nucleotides matching TRBD2. The J segment lost 5 bases and the V segment lost 5 bases, leaving 6 bases of the junction unmatched. The CDR3 runs to 14 residues. From germline, CDR1 is SGHRS and CDR2 YFSETQ. The CDR3 bases are TGCGCCAGCAGAGCGGGGGGCCAGGGAGATACGCAGTATTTT. It is translated as CASRAGGQGDTQYF.

This clone came up once. V and J are TRBV3-1 (or the pseudogene TRBV3-2) and TRBJ2-7, with 7 bases identical to TRBD1. The CDR3 has 14 amino acids. Germline CDR1 reads LGHDT; CDR2 reads YNNKEL (reference sequence). V lost 4 bases and J lost 3; bases outside the gene matches: 6. The CDR3 DNA reads TGTGCCAGCAGCCCGTGGGCAGGGGGCTACGAGCAGTACTTC. It specifies CASSPWAGGYEQYF.

The V gene is TRBV4-1, the J gene TRBJ1-2; no clear D gene. Trimming pared 1 base from V and 5 bases from J, leaving 17 bases between. Germline V gives CDR1 MGHRA, CDR2 YSYEKL. This CDR3 has 16 residues. The CDR3 is CASSQAPKDLKYGYTF. The CDR3, as DNA: TGCGCCAGCAGCCAAGCCCCCAAAGATCTCAAGTATGGCTACACCTTC.

The chain carries TRBV27 and TRBJ1-2; D not resolved. Trimming stripped 5 bases from V and 5 bases from J, with 12 bases between. CDR1 is MNHEY, CDR2 SMNVEV, per germline (reference sequence). The CDR3 has 13 residues. The CDR3 nucleotides are TGTGCCAGCAGTACCCGTGAAATGTATGGCTACACCTTC. This sequence encodes CASSTREMYGYTF.

Written as DNA, the CDR3 is TGTGCCAGCTCATTCGACAGGGGGGGCACTGAAGCTTTCTTT. Translating it yields CASSFDRGGTEAFF. V gene TRBV18 combines with J gene TRBJ1-1, with TRBD1 identical over 9 bases. From germline, CDR1 is KGHSH and CDR2 LQKENI. Losses at the gene ends were 5 bases for V and 4 bases for J; bases not matched to a gene: 5. The CDR3 consists of 14 residues.

V and J are TRBV27 and TRBJ1-2; D is undetermined. The germline gives CDR1 MNHEY, CDR2 SMNVEV (reference sequence). Trimming left V 2 bases short and J 1 base short, with 23 bases between. CDR3 length: 19 amino acids. The CDR3 DNA sequence: TGTGCCAGCAGTTTAGGTGCACCCTCACCCCTATTGGATAACTATGGCTACACCTTC. This translates into CASSLGAPSPLLDNYGYTF.

This chain connects TRBV5-8 to TRBJ1-1; D is possibly TRBD1 (5 bases). The CDR3 has 13 amino acids. Germline values: CDR1 SGHTS, CDR2 YDEGEE. Trimming pared 5 bases from V and 0 bases from J, leaving 8 bases between. The CDR3 DNA reads as TGTGCCAGCAGAAGGGGCATGAACACTGAAGCTTTCTTT. Protein product: CASRRGMNTEAFF.

This clone showed up just a few times. This rearrangement joins TRBV6-5 to TRBJ2-7; TRBD1 matches at 10 bases. The CDR3 is made up of 15 amino acids. CDR1 and CDR2 (germline): MNHEY, SVGAGI. Trimming removed 2 bases from V and 5 bases from J; junction bases left unmatched: 6. The CDR3: CASSYRTGGFDEQYF. CDR3 nucleotides: TGTGCCAGCAGTTACCGGACAGGGGGTTTCGACGAGCAGTACTTC.

The J gene is TRBJ2-7, the V gene TRBV21-1; the table gives TRBD1 as D, unverified against the DNA. TRBV21-1 is a documented pseudogene. CDR3 length: 15 residues. The CDR3 sequence: CASSKGTAFSYEQYF. CDR3 DNA: TGTGCCAGCAGCAAGGGGACAGCCTTCTCCTACGAGCAGTACTTC.

The chain employs TRBV11-2 and TRBJ2-5; D ambiguous. V lost 2 bases to trimming and J lost 1 base, with 8 bases between them. This CDR3 is 14 amino acids long. CDR1 and CDR2 (germline): SGHAT, FQNNGV. The CDR3 loop is CASSLQSVQETQYF. In nucleotides, the CDR3 is TGTGCCAGCAGCTTACAGAGTGTCCAAGAGACCCAGTACTTC.